What follows are 12 T cell receptor beta chains derived from one specimen sequenced in a study of blood T cell repertoires in COVID-19. Libraries were prepared by immunoSEQ multiplex PCR; TCRdb keeps only in-frame clonotypes and omits some of them. Of around 150,000 clones listed, 76% are singletons. The sequenced sample was peripheral blood. The source is an elderly woman with acute or convalescent COVID-19.

The chain combines TRBV5-4 with TRBJ2-7; 13 bases match TRBD2. The CDR3 has 15 residues. Per germline, CDR1 SGHNT and CDR2 YYREEE (reference sequence). After removal of 4 bases from V and 4 bases from J, the junction contained 5 bases not matched to a gene. CDR3 loop: CASSGGLAGTYEQYF. The CDR3 DNA is TGTGCCAGCAGCGGGGGACTAGCGGGGACTTACGAGCAGTACTTC.

This chain links TRBV7-8 with TRBJ1-5; D possibly corresponds to TRBD1 (6 bases). Germline CDR1 is SGHVS and CDR2 is FQNEAQ. The CDR3 length is 16 residues. V lost 5 bases and J lost 5, with 19 bases in between. CDR3: CASSPSGSGVHQPQHF. CDR3 nucleotide sequence: TGTGCCAGCAGCCCGAGTGGGTCAGGGGTCCATCAGCCCCAGCATTTT.

The chain couples TRBV12-3 or TRBV12-4 to TRBJ2-1, with D hard to call. Trimming removed 6 bases from V and 8 bases from J, with 14 bases in between. The CDR3 covers 13 residues. DNA for the CDR3: TGTGCCAGCAGCCCCTCAAGGAGAGATGAGCAGTTCTTC. It translates to CASSPSRRDEQFF.

The genes are TRBV2 and TRBJ1-6, with no clear D. The V gene lost 8 bases and the J gene lost 5 bases, with 7 bases spanning the gap. There are 12 residues in the CDR3. Germline V gene data show CDR1 as SNHLY and CDR2 as FYNNEI. The CDR3 region is CASRDDNSPLHF. The CDR3 DNA reads as TGTGCCAGCCGGGATGATAATTCACCCCTCCACTTT.

This clone was recorded only once. V and J are TRBV5-4 and TRBJ1-2; D is perhaps TRBD1 (6 bases). The germline CDR1 and CDR2 sequences are SGHNT and YYREEE (reference sequence). The ends were cut back, 2 bases at V and 1 base at J, with 12 bases in the middle. The CDR3 loop spans 15 amino acids. In DNA form, the CDR3 reads TGTGCCAGCAGCTTAGAAACAGGGCGTAACTATGGCTACACCTTC. As protein: CASSLETGRNYGYTF.

The V gene is TRBV14, the J gene TRBJ2-6; D is uncertain. Germline V gene sequence: CDR1 SGHDN, CDR2 FVKESK. V lost 0 bases, J lost 4 bases, and 4 bases lay in between. CDR3 length: 14 residues. This CDR3 reads CASSQDVGANVLTF. DNA for the CDR3: TGTGCCAGCAGCCAAGACGTCGGGGCCAACGTCCTGACTTTC.

The rearrangement uses TRBV27 and TRBJ1-5, with TRBD1 identical over 8 bases. Germline assignment: CDR1 MNHEY and CDR2 SMNVEV (reference sequence). The CDR3 is 14 amino acids. V trimming: 5 bases; J trimming: 11 bases; junction bases outside the gene matches: 11. The CDR3 nucleotides are TGTGCCAGCAGTCCCCGGGACAGGCGACTGTCCCAGCATTTT. Translated, it gives CASSPRDRRLSQHF.

J is TRBJ1-2 and V is TRBV4-3; 11 bases match TRBD1. V shed 0 bases, J shed 2 bases, and the junction held 8 bases outside the gene matches. The CDR3 length is 18 residues. From germline, CDR1 is LGHNA and CDR2 YSLEER. CDR3 nucleotides: TGCGCCAGCAGCCAAGAGCTCTTAGGGACAGGGGGAAACTATGGCTACACCTTC. Amino acid sequence: CASSQELLGTGGNYGYTF.

The count of this clone is one. J is TRBJ1-2 and V is TRBV6-6, with D maybe TRBD1 (5 bases). Germline CDR1 and CDR2: MNHNY and SVGAGI (reference sequence). V was shortened by 6 bases and J by 0 bases, with 11 bases between the two germline ends. The CDR3 length is 14 residues. Here the CDR3 reads CASREQDTNYGYTF. The CDR3 nucleotides are TGTGCCAGCAGGGAACAGGACACTAACTATGGCTACACCTTC.

This clone was counted a single time. The chain links TRBV19 to TRBJ2-3; 8 bases map to TRBD1. From germline, CDR1 is LNHDA and CDR2 SQIVND (reference sequence). Trimming took 6 bases from V and 1 from J; bases not matched to a gene: 3. This CDR3 region has 14 residues. Written as DNA, the CDR3 is TGTGCCAGTAGCGACAGGGGCGGCACAGATACGCAGTATTTT. Translated, it gives CASSDRGGTDTQYF.

This clone appeared a single time. V and J are TRBV12-5 and TRBJ2-2, with 14 bases matching TRBD2. The CDR3 spans 17 residues. Trimming cost V 4 bases and J 3 bases; bases outside gene matches: 4. Germline V gene data show CDR1 as LGHNT and CDR2 as FRNRAP. The CDR3 DNA reads TGTGCTAGTGGTTCTTCGGGACTAGCGGGGGACACCGGGGAGCTGTTTTTT. Amino acids: CASGSSGLAGDTGELFF.

The CDR3 bases are TGTGCCAGCAGCTCGACAGGGGGCGCATTCGGAAGCACTGAAGCTTTCTTT. Translating gives CASSSTGGAFGSTEAFF. This rearrangement joins TRBV7-3 to TRBJ1-1, with 10 bases that match TRBD1. CDR3 length: 17 amino acids. The V gene end was trimmed by 4 bases and the J gene end by 4 bases; junction bases not matched to a gene: 12. Germline assignment: CDR1 SGHTA and CDR2 FQGTGA.